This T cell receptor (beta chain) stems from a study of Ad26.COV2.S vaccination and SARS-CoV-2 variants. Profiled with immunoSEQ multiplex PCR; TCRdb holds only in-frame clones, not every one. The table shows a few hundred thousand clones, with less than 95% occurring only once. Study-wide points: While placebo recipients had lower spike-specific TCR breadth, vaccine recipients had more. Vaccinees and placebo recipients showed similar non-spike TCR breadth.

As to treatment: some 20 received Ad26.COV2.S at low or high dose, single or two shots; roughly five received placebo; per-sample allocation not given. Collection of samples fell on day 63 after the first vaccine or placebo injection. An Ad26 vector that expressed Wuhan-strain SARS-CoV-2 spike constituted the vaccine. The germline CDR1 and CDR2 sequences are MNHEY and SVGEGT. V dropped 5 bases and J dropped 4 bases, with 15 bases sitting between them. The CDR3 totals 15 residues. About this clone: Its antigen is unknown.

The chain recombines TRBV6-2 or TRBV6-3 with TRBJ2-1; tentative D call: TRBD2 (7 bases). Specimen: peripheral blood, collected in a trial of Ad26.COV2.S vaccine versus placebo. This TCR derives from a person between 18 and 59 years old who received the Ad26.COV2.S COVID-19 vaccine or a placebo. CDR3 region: CASSRGAVRYNEQFF. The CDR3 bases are TGTGCCAGCAGTCGGGGGGCCGTACGATACAATGAGCAGTTCTTC.